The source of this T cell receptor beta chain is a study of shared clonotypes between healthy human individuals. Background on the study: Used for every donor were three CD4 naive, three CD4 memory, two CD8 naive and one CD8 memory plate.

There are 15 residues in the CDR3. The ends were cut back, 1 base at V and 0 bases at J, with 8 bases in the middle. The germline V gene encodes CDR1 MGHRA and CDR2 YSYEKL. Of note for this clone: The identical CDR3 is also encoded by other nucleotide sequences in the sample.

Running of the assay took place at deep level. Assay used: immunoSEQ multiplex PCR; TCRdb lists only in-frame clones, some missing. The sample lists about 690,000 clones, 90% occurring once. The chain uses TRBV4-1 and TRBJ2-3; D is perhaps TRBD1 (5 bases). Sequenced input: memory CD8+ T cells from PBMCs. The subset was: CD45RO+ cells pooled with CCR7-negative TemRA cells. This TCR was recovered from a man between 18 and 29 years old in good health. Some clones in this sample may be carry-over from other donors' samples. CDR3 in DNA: TGCGCCAGCAGCCAAGTGGGGCGGAGCACAGATACGCAGTATTTT. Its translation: CASSQVGRSTDTQYF.